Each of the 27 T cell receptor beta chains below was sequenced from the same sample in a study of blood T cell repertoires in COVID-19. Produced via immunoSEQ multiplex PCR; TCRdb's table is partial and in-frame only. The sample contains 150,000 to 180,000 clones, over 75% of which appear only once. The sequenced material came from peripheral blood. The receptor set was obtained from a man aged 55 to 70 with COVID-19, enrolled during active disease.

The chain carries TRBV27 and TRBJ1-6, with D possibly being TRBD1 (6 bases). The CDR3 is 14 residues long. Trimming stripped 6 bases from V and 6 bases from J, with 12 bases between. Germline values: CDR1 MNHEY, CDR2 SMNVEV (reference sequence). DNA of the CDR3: TGTGCCAGCAGAATAGGGGGTAGTAATTCACCCCTCCACTTT. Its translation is CASRIGGSNSPLHF.

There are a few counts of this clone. CDR3 loop: CASSPQGTIYEQYF. In nucleotides, the CDR3 is TGTGCCAGCAGTCCCCAGGGGACTATCTACGAGCAGTACTTC. The rearrangement uses TRBV27 and TRBJ2-7, with D perhaps matching TRBD2 (7 bases). The CDR3 contains 14 residues. CDR1 is MNHEY and CDR2 is SMNVEV in the germline V gene (reference sequence). V was clipped by 5 bases and J by 3 bases, with 14 bases between them.

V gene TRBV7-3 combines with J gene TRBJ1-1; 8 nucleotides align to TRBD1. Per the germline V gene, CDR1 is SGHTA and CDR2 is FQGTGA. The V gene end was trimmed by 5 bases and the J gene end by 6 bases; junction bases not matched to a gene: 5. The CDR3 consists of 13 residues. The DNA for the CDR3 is TGTGCCAGCAGCACGGACAGGGACGCTGAAGCTTTCTTT. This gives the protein CASSTDRDAEAFF.

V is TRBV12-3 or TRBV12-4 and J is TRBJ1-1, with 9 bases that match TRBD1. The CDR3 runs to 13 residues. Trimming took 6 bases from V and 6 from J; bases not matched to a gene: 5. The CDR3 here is CASSRDRVAEAFF. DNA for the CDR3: TGTGCCAGCAGCAGGGACAGGGTCGCTGAAGCTTTCTTT.

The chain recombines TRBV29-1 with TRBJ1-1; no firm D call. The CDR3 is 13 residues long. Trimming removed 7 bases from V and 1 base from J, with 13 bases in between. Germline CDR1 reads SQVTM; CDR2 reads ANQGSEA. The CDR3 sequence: CSARPQKNTEAFF. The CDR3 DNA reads TGCAGCGCCAGGCCGCAGAAGAACACTGAAGCTTTCTTT.

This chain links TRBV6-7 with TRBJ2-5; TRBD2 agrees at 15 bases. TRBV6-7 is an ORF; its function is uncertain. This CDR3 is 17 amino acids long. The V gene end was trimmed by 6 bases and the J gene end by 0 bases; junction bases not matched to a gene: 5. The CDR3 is CASRYGLAGGDQETQYF. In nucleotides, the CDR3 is TGTGCCAGCAGATACGGACTAGCGGGGGGGGACCAAGAGACCCAGTACTTC.

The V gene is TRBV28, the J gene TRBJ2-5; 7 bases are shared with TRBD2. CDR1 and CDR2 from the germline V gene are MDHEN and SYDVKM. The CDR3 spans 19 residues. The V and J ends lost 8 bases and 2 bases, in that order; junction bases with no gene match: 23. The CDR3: CASQTGGRQRSRTQETQYF. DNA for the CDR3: TGTGCCAGCCAAACCGGGGGGAGGCAGAGGAGCAGAACGCAAGAGACCCAGTACTTC.

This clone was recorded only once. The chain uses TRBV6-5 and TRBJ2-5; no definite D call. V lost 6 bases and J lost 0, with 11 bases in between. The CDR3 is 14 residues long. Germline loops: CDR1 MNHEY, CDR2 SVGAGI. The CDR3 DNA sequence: TGTGCCAGCAGACTAACACCTTACCAAGAGACCCAGTACTTC. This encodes CASRLTPYQETQYF.

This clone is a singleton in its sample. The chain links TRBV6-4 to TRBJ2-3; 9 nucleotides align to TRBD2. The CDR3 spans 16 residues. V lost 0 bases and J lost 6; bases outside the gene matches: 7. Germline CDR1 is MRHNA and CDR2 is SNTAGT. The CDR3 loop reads CASSDSNAGGQDTQYF. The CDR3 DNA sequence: TGTGCCAGCAGTGACTCGAACGCGGGGGGGCAGGATACGCAGTATTTT.

The CDR3 DNA sequence: TGCGCCAGCAGCTTGCCAGGGGCTAATGAAAAACTGTTTTTT. It yields the protein CASSLPGANEKLFF. V is TRBV5-1 and J is TRBJ1-4, with TRBD1 as a possible D gene (6 bases). Germline lookup yields CDR1 SGHRS and CDR2 YFSETQ. Between the trimmed V and J ends, which lost 1 base and 3 bases, there was a span of 7 bases. The CDR3 extends over 14 amino acids.

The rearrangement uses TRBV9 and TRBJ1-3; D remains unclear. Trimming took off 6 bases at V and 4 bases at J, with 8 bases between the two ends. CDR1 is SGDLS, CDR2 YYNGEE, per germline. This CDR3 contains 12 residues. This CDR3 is CASNTWGNTIYF. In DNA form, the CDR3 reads TGTGCCAGCAACACCTGGGGAAACACCATATATTTT. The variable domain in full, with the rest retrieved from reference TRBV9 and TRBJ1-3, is DSGVTQTPKHLITATGQRVTLRCSPRSGDLSVYWYQQSLDQGLQFLIQYYNGEERAKGNILERFSAQQFPDLHSELNLSSLELGDSALYFCASNTWGNTIYFGEGSWLTVV.

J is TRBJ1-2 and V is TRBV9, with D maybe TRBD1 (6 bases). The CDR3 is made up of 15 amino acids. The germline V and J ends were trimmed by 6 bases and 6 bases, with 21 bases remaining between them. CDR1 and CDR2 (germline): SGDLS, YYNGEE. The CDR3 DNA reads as TGTGCCAGCACGCTTTTGGGGGGAGGGGACAATGGCTACACCTTC. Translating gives CASTLLGGGDNGYTF.

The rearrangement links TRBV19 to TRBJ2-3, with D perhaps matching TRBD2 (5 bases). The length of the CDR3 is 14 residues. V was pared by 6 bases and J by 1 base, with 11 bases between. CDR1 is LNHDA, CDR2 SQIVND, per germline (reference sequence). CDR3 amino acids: CASRLSGRTDTQYF. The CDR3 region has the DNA TGTGCCAGTAGGCTCAGCGGCCGCACAGATACGCAGTATTTT. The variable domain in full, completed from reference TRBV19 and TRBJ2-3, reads DGGITQSPKYLFRKEGQNVTLSCEQNLNHDAMYWYRQDPGQGLRLIYYSQIVNDFQKGDIAEGYSVSREKKESFPLTVTSAQKNPTAFYLCASRLSGRTDTQYFGPGTRLTVL.

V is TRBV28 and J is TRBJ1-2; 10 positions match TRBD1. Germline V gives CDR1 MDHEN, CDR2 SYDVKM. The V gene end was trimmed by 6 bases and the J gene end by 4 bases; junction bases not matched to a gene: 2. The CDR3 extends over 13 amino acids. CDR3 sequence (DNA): TGTGCCAGCAGGACAGGGGGCGTCTATGGCTACACCTTC. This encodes CASRTGGVYGYTF.

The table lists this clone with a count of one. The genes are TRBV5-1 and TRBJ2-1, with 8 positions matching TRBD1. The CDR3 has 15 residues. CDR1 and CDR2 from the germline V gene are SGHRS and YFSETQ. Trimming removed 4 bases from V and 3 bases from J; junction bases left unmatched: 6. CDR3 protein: CASSLQGAFYNEQFF. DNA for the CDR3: TGCGCCAGCAGCCTCCAGGGGGCTTTCTACAATGAGCAGTTCTTC. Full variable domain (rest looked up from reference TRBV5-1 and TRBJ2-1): KAGVTQTPRYLIKTRGQQVTLSCSPISGHRSVSWYQQTPGQGLQFLFEYFSETQRNKGNFPGRFSGRQFSNSRSEMNVSTLELGDSALYLCASSLQGAFYNEQFFGPGTRLTVL.

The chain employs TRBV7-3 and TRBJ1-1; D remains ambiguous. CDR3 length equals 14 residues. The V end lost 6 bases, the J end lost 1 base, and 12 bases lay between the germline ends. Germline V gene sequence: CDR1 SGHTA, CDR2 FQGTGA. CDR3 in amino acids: CASRQSPTNTEAFF. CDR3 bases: TGTGCCAGCAGACAGAGCCCTACGAACACTGAAGCTTTCTTT. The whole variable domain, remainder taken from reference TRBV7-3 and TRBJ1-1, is GAGVSQTPSNKVTEKGKYVELRCDPISGHTALYWYRQSLGQGPEFLIYFQGTGAADDSGLPNDRFFAVRPEGSVSTLKIQRTERGDSAVYLCASRQSPTNTEAFFGQGTRLTVV.

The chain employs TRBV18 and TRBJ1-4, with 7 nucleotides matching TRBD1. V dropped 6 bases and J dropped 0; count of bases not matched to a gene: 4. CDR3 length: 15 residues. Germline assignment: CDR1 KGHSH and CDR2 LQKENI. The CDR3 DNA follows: TGTGCCAGCTCGTTCACAGGGGCAACTAATGAAAAACTGTTTTTT. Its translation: CASSFTGATNEKLFF. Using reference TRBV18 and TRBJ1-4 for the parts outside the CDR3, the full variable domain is NAGVMQNPRHLVRRRGQEARLRCSPMKGHSHVYWYRQLPEEGLKFMVYLQKENIIDESGMPKERFSAEFPKEGPSILRIQQVVRGDSAAYFCASSFTGATNEKLFFGSGTQLSVL.

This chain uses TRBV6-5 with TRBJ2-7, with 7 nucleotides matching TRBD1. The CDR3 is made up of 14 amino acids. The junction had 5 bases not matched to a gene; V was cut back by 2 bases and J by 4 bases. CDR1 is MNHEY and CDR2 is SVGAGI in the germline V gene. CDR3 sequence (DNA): TGTGCCAGCAGTTACGCGACAGGGTGGTACGAGCAGTACTTC. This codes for CASSYATGWYEQYF.

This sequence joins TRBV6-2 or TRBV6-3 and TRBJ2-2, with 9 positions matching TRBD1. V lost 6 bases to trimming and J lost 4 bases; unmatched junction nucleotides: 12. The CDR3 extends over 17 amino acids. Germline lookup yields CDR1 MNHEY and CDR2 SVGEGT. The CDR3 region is CASSKQGATASTGELFF. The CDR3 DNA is TGTGCCAGCAGCAAACAGGGGGCCACGGCCAGCACCGGGGAGCTGTTTTTT.

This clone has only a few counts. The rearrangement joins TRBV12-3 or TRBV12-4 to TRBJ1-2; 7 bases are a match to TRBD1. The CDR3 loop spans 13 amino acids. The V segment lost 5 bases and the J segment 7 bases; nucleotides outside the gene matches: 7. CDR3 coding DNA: TGTGCCAGCAGTGCCCAAGGGGGCTTTGGCTACACCTTC. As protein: CASSAQGGFGYTF.

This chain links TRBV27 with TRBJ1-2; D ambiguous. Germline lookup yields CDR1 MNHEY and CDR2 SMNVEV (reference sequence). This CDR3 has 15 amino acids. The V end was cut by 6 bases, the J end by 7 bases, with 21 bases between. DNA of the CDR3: TGTGCCAGCAGGGAAAGGTCGGGAAGGGATCTTGGCTACACCTTC. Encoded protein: CASRERSGRDLGYTF.

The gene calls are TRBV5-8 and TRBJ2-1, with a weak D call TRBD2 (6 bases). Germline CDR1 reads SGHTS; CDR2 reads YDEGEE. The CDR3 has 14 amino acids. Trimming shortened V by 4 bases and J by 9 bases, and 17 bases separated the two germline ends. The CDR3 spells CASSGLYRGSEQFF. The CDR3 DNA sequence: TGTGCCAGCAGCGGGCTCTACCGGGGGAGTGAGCAGTTCTTC. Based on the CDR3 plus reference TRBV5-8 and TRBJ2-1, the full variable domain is EAGVTQSPTHLIKTRGQQATLRCSPISGHTSVYWYQQALGLGLQFLLWYDEGEERNRGNFPPRFSGRQFPNYSSELNVNALELEDSALYLCASSGLYRGSEQFFGPGTRLTVL.

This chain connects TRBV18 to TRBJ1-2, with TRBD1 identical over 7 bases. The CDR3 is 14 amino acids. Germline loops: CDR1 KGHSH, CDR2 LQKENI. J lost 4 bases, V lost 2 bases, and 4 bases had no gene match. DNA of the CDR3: TGTGCCAGCTCACCATCGACAGGGCGCTATGGCTACACCTTC. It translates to CASSPSTGRYGYTF.

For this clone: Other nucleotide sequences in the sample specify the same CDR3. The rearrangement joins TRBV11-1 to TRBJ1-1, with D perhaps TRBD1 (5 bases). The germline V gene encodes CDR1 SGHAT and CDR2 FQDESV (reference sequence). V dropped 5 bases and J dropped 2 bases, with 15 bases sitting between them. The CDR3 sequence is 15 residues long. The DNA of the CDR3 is TGTGCCAGCAGCAAAAGGGCGCGGGGCAACACTGAAGCTTTCTTT. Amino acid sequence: CASSKRARGNTEAFF.

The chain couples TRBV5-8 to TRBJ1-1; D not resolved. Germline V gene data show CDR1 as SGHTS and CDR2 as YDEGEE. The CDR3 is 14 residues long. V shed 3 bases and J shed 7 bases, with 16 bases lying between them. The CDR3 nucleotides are TGTGCCAGCAGCTCAGGTATAATTAGTCTTGAAGCTTTCTTT. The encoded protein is CASSSGIISLEAFF.

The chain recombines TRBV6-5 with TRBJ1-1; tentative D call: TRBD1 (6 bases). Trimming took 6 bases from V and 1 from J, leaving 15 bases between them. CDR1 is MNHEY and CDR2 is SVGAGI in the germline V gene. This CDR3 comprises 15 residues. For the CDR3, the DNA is TGTGCCAGCAGCTATCAGGACAGCCCGAACACTGAAGCTTTCTTT. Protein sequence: CASSYQDSPNTEAFF.

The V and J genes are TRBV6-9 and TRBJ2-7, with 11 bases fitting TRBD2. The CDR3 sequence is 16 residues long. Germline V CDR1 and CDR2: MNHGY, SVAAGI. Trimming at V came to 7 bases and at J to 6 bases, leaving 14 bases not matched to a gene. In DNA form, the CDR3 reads TGTGCCAGCAATGAAACGGGACTAGCGGACGGGAGCGAGCAGTACTTC. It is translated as CASNETGLADGSEQYF.